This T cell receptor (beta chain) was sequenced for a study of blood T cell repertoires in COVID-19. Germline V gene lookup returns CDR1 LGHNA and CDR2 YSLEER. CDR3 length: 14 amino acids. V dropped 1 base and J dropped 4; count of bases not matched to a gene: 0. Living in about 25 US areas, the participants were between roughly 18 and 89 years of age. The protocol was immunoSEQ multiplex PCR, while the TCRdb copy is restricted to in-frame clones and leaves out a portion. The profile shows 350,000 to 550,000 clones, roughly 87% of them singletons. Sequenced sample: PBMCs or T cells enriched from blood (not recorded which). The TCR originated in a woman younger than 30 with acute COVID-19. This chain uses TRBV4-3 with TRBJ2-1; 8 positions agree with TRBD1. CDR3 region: CASSQGTGYNEQFF. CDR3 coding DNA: TGCGCCAGCAGCCAAGGGACAGGGTACAATGAGCAGTTCTTC.